The clone carrying this TCR beta chain has only a few counts. The data stem from a study of healthy donors' naive CD4 and CD8 T cells. A linear amplification protocol produced the TCR libraries from roughly 480 ng of total RNA. TCRdb used MiXCR to reprocess the reads, holding one entry per CDR3 protein. The repertoire holds 150,000 to 200,000 distinct CDR3 sequences, with 65% to 75% as singletons. The CDR3 spans 16 residues. J lost 5 bases, V lost 5 bases, and 11 bases had no gene match. Germline V gene data show CDR1 as SGHAT and CDR2 as FQNNGV. This sequence joins TRBV11-2 and TRBJ1-4; TRBD1 matches at 7 bases. The sequence was obtained from a pool of human donors in good health; the sample pools cells from several healthy donors. Specimen: naive CD4+ and CD8+ T cells sorted from blood, pooled from several donors. CDR3 protein: CASSPWTGQDNEKLFF. The CDR3 bases are TGTGCCAGCAGCCCGTGGACAGGCCAAGACAATGAAAAACTGTTTTTT.